These 26 T cell receptor beta chains originate from one sample sequenced in a study of persistence of HIV-infected CD4 T cells. Their antigen targets remain unknown. The immunoSEQ assay was version 4, run in survey mode. Clones were read by immunoSEQ multiplex PCR, and TCRdb kept only the in-frame ones, dropping some. The data hold under 15,000 clones, with roughly 70% observed a single time. Stimulation used about 9.5 ug/mL lysate from CMV-infected fibroblasts. Sorting of responding CD4+ T cells relied on upregulated CD40 ligand together with CD69. Sequenced material: CD4+ T cells sorted from PBMCs after approximately 18-hour stimulation, taken from a patient who received antiretroviral therapy. The source of these receptors is an adult man with HIV who was CMV-seropositive.

This clone occurred once. This rearrangement joins TRBV7-7 to TRBJ2-3, with D uncertain. This CDR3 region has 15 residues. Germline CDR1 SSHAT, CDR2 FNYEAQ (reference sequence). The V end lost 1 base, the J end lost 2 bases, and 10 bases lay between the germline ends. DNA of the CDR3: TGTGCCAGCAGCTTAGGGACCCCGCCCACAGATACGCAGTATTTT. Amino acids: CASSLGTPPTDTQYF.

The rearrangement uses TRBV10-1 and TRBJ2-3; 7 bases match TRBD2. The CDR3 has 13 amino acids. Trimming cost V 6 bases and J 10 bases; bases outside gene matches: 10. Germline V lookup: CDR1 WNHNN, CDR2 SYGVQD (reference sequence). The CDR3 sequence is CASSSPRGGPQYF. The DNA for the CDR3 is TGCGCCAGCAGCTCCCCAAGGGGAGGGCCGCAGTATTTT.

This clone appeared once. The chain combines TRBV4-1 with TRBJ2-2; 12 bases are shared with TRBD2. Germline CDR1 reads MGHRA; CDR2 reads YSYEKL. The trim removed 3 bases at V and 6 bases at J, leaving 5 bases unmatched. The length of the CDR3 is 16 residues. CDR3: CASSHRLAGGPGELFF. CDR3 nucleotide sequence: TGCGCCAGCAGCCACAGGCTAGCGGGGGGGCCCGGGGAGCTGTTTTTT.

The rearrangement links TRBV10-3 to TRBJ2-7, with 12 bases identical to TRBD2. The germline V gene has CDR1 ENHRY and CDR2 SYGVKD. The CDR3 runs to 18 residues. The V and J ends lost 3 bases and 6 bases, in that order; junction bases with no gene match: 15. CDR3 protein: CAISDLGTSGGSRGEQYF. The CDR3 DNA reads TGTGCCATCAGTGACCTCGGAACTAGCGGGGGGTCTCGTGGCGAGCAGTACTTC.

The chain has TRBV7-8 and TRBJ1-4, with D maybe TRBD1 (5 bases). In germline, CDR1 is SGHVS, CDR2 FQNEAQ. Trimming cost V 0 bases and J 2 bases, with 7 bases left between them. The CDR3 sequence is 15 residues long. The DNA of the CDR3 is TGTGCCAGCAGCTTAGCGGGGGACACTAATGAAAAACTGTTTTTT. It yields the protein CASSLAGDTNEKLFF.

The V and J genes are TRBV5-1 and TRBJ2-7, with D unclear. The germline gives CDR1 SGHRS, CDR2 YFSETQ. The V gene lost 0 bases and the J gene lost 7 bases, with 8 bases spanning the gap. The CDR3 is 12 residues long. The CDR3 nucleotides read TGCGCCAGCAGCTTGGGGGCTAGGGAGCAGTACTTC. Translating gives CASSLGAREQYF.

CDR3 bases: TGTGCCAGCAGCAGATGGGGGGTTCGGGATGAAAAACTGTTTTTT. Residues: CASSRWGVRDEKLFF. V and J are TRBV28 and TRBJ1-4; D might be TRBD1 (5 bases). The CDR3 is 15 residues long. The V end was cut by 6 bases, the J end by 6 bases, with 17 bases between. Germline V gives CDR1 MDHEN, CDR2 SYDVKM.

The chain has TRBV2 and TRBJ1-1, with D perhaps matching TRBD1 (5 bases). CDR1 SNHLY and CDR2 FYNNEI come from the germline V gene. CDR3 length: 15 amino acids. Between the trimmed V and J ends, which lost 5 bases and 1 base, there was a span of 14 bases. Written as DNA, the CDR3 is TGTGCCAGCAGTTCGAACAGGTCGCCGAACACTGAAGCTTTCTTT. The encoded protein is CASSSNRSPNTEAFF.

The chain carries TRBV27 and TRBJ1-6, with 11 nucleotides matching TRBD1. The germline CDR1 and CDR2 sequences are MNHEY and SMNVEV (reference sequence). The CDR3 has 17 amino acids. The J segment lost 9 bases and the V segment lost 7 bases, leaving 14 bases of the junction unmatched. CDR3 loop: CASNTHRTGTGGSPLHF. The CDR3, as DNA: TGTGCCAGCAACACCCATAGAACCGGGACAGGGGGTTCACCCCTCCACTTT.

The CDR3 DNA reads TGTGCCAGCAGGCTAGCGGGGGGGCAGGACGAGCAGTACTTC. It specifies CASRLAGGQDEQYF. The chain joins TRBV28 to TRBJ2-7, with 12 nucleotides matching TRBD2. Losses at the gene ends were 6 bases for V and 5 bases for J; bases not matched to a gene: 5. CDR1 MDHEN and CDR2 SYDVKM come from the germline V gene. This CDR3 region has 14 residues.

This chain uses TRBV19 with TRBJ1-1; 8 bases agree with TRBD1. The CDR3 loop spans 15 amino acids. J gave up 0 bases and V 0 bases, and 0 bases lay outside the gene matches. Looked up from germline, CDR1 is LNHDA and CDR2 is SQIVND (reference sequence). The CDR3 DNA reads as TGTGCCAGTAGTATAGAGACAGGGGTGAACACTGAAGCTTTCTTT. Translating gives CASSIETGVNTEAFF.

The V and J genes are TRBV5-1 and TRBJ2-5; D is possibly TRBD1 (6 bases). Germline lookup yields CDR1 SGHRS and CDR2 YFSETQ. Trimming stripped 3 bases from V and 3 bases from J, with 18 bases between. The CDR3 is 16 amino acids. The CDR3 spells CASSSYPGTKEETQYF. The CDR3, as DNA: TGCGCCAGCAGCTCTTACCCCGGGACAAAAGAAGAGACCCAGTACTTC. Together with reference TRBV5-1 and TRBJ2-5, the CDR3 gives the full variable domain: KAGVTQTPRYLIKTRGQQVTLSCSPISGHRSVSWYQQTPGQGLQFLFEYFSETQRNKGNFPGRFSGRQFSNSRSEMNVSTLELGDSALYLCASSSYPGTKEETQYFGPGTRLLVL.

The chain uses TRBV7-2 and TRBJ2-7; tentatively, D is TRBD1 (5 bases). Trimming removed 8 bases from V and 2 bases from J, with 13 bases in between. The germline V gene encodes CDR1 SGHTA and CDR2 FQGNSA. There are 13 residues in the CDR3. DNA of the CDR3: TGTGCCAGCGCTCCCCAGGGCGCCTACGAGCAGTACTTC. Translated, it gives CASAPQGAYEQYF. The full variable domain, rest sourced from reference TRBV7-2 and TRBJ2-7, is GAGVSQSPSNKVTEKGKDVELRCDPISGHTALYWYRQSLGQGLEFLIYFQGNSAPDKSGLPSDRFSAERTGGSVSTLTIQRTQQEDSAVYLCASAPQGAYEQYFGPGTRLTVT.

In nucleotides, the CDR3 is TGTGCCAGCAGTTACCAAAAGGGGGGCTACACCTTC. Encoded protein: CASSYQKGGYTF. The chain uses TRBV3-1 (or the pseudogene TRBV3-2) and TRBJ1-2, with D perhaps matching TRBD1 (5 bases). The V and J ends lost 6 bases and 8 bases respectively, with 13 bases between them. Germline loops: CDR1 LGHDT, CDR2 YNNKEL (reference sequence). The CDR3 loop spans 12 amino acids.

This clone was seen just once. Additional DNA sequences in this sample encode the identical CDR3. This chain links TRBV7-9 with TRBJ2-3, with 10 bases lining up with TRBD2. V trimming: 3 bases; J trimming: 2 bases; junction bases outside the gene matches: 8. The CDR3 is 17 residues long. Germline CDR1 SEHNR, CDR2 FQNEAQ (reference sequence). The CDR3 coding sequence is TGTGCCAGCAGCTTCATATCCCTAGCGGGGGACACAGATACGCAGTATTTT. This sequence encodes CASSFISLAGDTDTQYF.

This clone has just one count. This chain links TRBV19 with TRBJ1-4, with 9 bases that match TRBD1. Per the germline V gene, CDR1 is LNHDA and CDR2 is SQIVND (reference sequence). CDR3 size: 15 residues. Losses at the gene ends were 6 bases for V and 5 bases for J; bases not matched to a gene: 7. CDR3 nucleotides: TGTGCCAGTAGGGGGGACAGGGTACGGAATGAAAAACTGTTTTTT. Translated, it gives CASRGDRVRNEKLFF.

The chain links TRBV7-3 to TRBJ2-5; D gene unclear. Germline V gene lookup returns CDR1 SGHTA and CDR2 FQGTGA. V was pared by 2 bases and J by 5 bases, with 12 bases between. The CDR3 has 14 residues. Here the CDR3 reads CASSLDAGAETQYF. DNA of the CDR3: TGTGCCAGCAGCTTAGACGCAGGAGCGGAGACCCAGTACTTC.

The rearrangement uses TRBV15 and TRBJ1-6; weak D call: TRBD1 (6 bases). Trimming took 1 base from V and 0 from J, leaving 13 bases between them. This CDR3 comprises 18 residues. Germline V lookup: CDR1 LNHNV, CDR2 YYDKDF (reference sequence). Here the CDR3 DNA reads TGTGCCACCAGCAGAGGCCGGGACACCTCCTCCTATAATTCACCCCTCCACTTT. Protein: CATSRGRDTSSYNSPLHF.

This chain joins TRBV5-1 and TRBJ2-2; D possibly corresponds to TRBD2 (6 bases). Trimming left V 1 base short and J 7 bases short, with 17 bases between. Germline V CDR1 and CDR2: SGHRS, YFSETQ. The CDR3 has 16 residues. CDR3 coding DNA: TGCGCCAGCAGCTTGTCTAGGGCAGGACTAAACGGGGAGCTGTTTTTT. Translation: CASSLSRAGLNGELFF.

This clone was seen a few times. The gene calls are TRBV10-3 and TRBJ2-7; possible D gene TRBD1, 6 bases. The CDR3 spans 14 residues. Germline assignment: CDR1 ENHRY and CDR2 SYGVKD. The ends were cut back, 9 bases at V and 1 base at J, with 16 bases in the middle. The CDR3 protein is CAIAGTRNSYEQYF. The CDR3 region has the DNA TGTGCCATAGCCGGGACAAGAAATTCCTACGAGCAGTACTTC.

This rearrangement joins TRBV4-2 to TRBJ2-3, with 12 positions matching TRBD2. CDR3 length: 19 residues. The trim removed 0 bases at V and 5 bases at J, leaving 12 bases unmatched. CDR1 is LGHNA, CDR2 YNFKEQ, per germline. The CDR3 DNA sequence: TGTGCCAGCAGCCAAGACCCGCCTTCTAGCGGGGGGGCAAAAGATACGCAGTATTTT. Translated: CASSQDPPSSGGAKDTQYF.

This clone was seen a handful of times. The CDR3 region has the DNA TGCGCCAGCACCTCATTGGCCCCTACTCTCTCTGGAAACACCATATATTTT. This sequence encodes CASTSLAPTLSGNTIYF. The chain employs TRBV10-1 and TRBJ1-3; no definite D call. The CDR3 is 17 amino acids. V was trimmed by 7 bases and J by 0 bases, leaving 19 bases between them. The germline V gene has CDR1 WNHNN and CDR2 SYGVQD (reference sequence).

There are a few counts of this clone. V and J are TRBV5-6 and TRBJ2-7, with a tentative D call TRBD2 (5 bases). The CDR3 totals 15 residues. V shed 1 base and J shed 2 bases, with 13 bases lying between them. CDR1 is SGHDT and CDR2 is YYEEEE in the germline V gene. In DNA form, the CDR3 reads TGTGCCAGCAGCTTGCATGGTAATAGCGCCTACGAGCAGTACTTC. It specifies CASSLHGNSAYEQYF.

The V gene is TRBV5-1, the J gene TRBJ1-1; no firm D call. This CDR3 is 14 amino acids long. Deletions cut 0 bases from V and 5 bases from J, with 11 bases between. Germline CDR1 is SGHRS and CDR2 is YFSETQ. The CDR3 here is CASSLDNPRTEAFF. CDR3 DNA sequence: TGCGCCAGCAGCTTGGATAACCCGAGGACTGAAGCTTTCTTT. Filled out from reference TRBV5-1 and TRBJ1-1, the complete variable domain reads KAGVTQTPRYLIKTRGQQVTLSCSPISGHRSVSWYQQTPGQGLQFLFEYFSETQRNKGNFPGRFSGRQFSNSRSEMNVSTLELGDSALYLCASSLDNPRTEAFFGQGTRLTVV.

The chain is built from TRBV19 and TRBJ2-3; 9 bases are shared with TRBD1. The CDR3 contains 16 residues. In germline, CDR1 is LNHDA, CDR2 SQIVND (reference sequence). The junction had 9 bases not matched to a gene; V was cut back by 7 bases and J by 1 base. CDR3 bases: TGTGCCAGTAACTGTGGCGGGACAGGGTGCACAGATACGCAGTATTTT. Its protein is CASNCGGTGCTDTQYF. Based on the CDR3 plus reference TRBV19 and TRBJ2-3, the full variable domain is DGGITQSPKYLFRKEGQNVTLSCEQNLNHDAMYWYRQDPGQGLRLIYYSQIVNDFQKGDIAEGYSVSREKKESFPLTVTSAQKNPTAFYLCASNCGGTGCTDTQYFGPGTRLTVL.

The table lists this clone with a few counts. The chain joins TRBV5-1 to TRBJ2-3; TRBD1 aligns across 9 bases. Trimming at V came to 4 bases and at J to 6 bases, leaving 9 bases not matched to a gene. The CDR3 length is 15 residues. Germline CDR1 SGHRS, CDR2 YFSETQ. The CDR3 loop reads CASSPQGANVDTQYF. CDR3 DNA: TGCGCCAGCAGCCCACAGGGGGCGAATGTGGATACGCAGTATTTT.